Listed below are T cell receptor beta chains from one sample, sequenced in a study of technical replicates of blood from several donors. Sequencing was performed with immunoSEQ multiplex PCR; in TCRdb, only in-frame clones are kept and a portion is missing. There are tens of thousands of clones in the sample; about 94% occur only once, and 0.38% lies in the top ten. Material for sequencing was T cells isolated from PBMCs. The receptors were sampled from a human donor in good health. Each CDR3 is given with its conserved first and last residue. The order of the fields is clone size, D gene, J gene, V gene, CDR3 protein, CDR3 DNA. The D gene is left open where the match is weak. Clone size is shown for a subset of rows, as once, few, many or a class of expanded clone.

clone_size: -; d_call: TRBD1; j_call: TRBJ2-2; v_call: TRBV27; cdr3_aa: CASSLYPGQGPMNTGELFF; cdr3_nt: TGTGCCAGCAGTTTATATCCGGGACAGGGTCCTATGAACACCGGGGAGCTGTTTTTT
clone_size: -; d_call: -; j_call: TRBJ2-5; v_call: TRBV27; cdr3_aa: CASSLVDRQETQYF; cdr3_nt: TGTGCCAGCAGTTTAGTTGACAGGCAAGAGACCCAGTACTTC
clone_size: -; d_call: -; j_call: TRBJ1-1; v_call: TRBV11-3; cdr3_aa: CASSPYAGGIAEAFF; cdr3_nt: TGTGCCAGCAGCCCGTACGCTGGGGGGATAGCTGAAGCTTTCTTT
clone_size: -; d_call: TRBD2; j_call: TRBJ2-1; v_call: TRBV4-1; cdr3_aa: CASALGRANEQFF; cdr3_nt: TGCGCCAGCGCGCTCGGGAGGGCCAATGAGCAGTTCTTC
clone_size: once; d_call: -; j_call: TRBJ2-7; v_call: TRBV7-3; cdr3_aa: CASSLGGGSYEQYF; cdr3_nt: TGTGCCAGCAGCTTAGGAGGGGGCTCTTACGAGCAGTACTTC
clone_size: -; d_call: TRBD2; j_call: TRBJ2-1; v_call: TRBV29-1; cdr3_aa: CSGLGLAEYNEQFF; cdr3_nt: TGCAGCGGTCTGGGACTAGCGGAATACAATGAGCAGTTCTTC
clone_size: -; d_call: TRBD2; j_call: TRBJ2-5; v_call: TRBV27; cdr3_aa: CASSTRTSGTQYF; cdr3_nt: TGTGCCAGCAGTACCCGGACTAGCGGTACCCAGTACTTC
clone_size: -; d_call: -; j_call: TRBJ2-1; v_call: TRBV30; cdr3_aa: CAWSVLGGAYNEQFF; cdr3_nt: TGTGCCTGGAGTGTTCTCGGCGGGGCCTACAATGAGCAGTTCTTC
clone_size: -; d_call: -; j_call: TRBJ2-1; v_call: TRBV11-2; cdr3_aa: CASSPSVGGYDEQFF; cdr3_nt: TGTGCCAGCAGCCCATCGGTGGGCGGGTACGATGAGCAGTTCTTC
clone_size: -; d_call: TRBD1; j_call: TRBJ1-1; v_call: TRBV9; cdr3_aa: CASSVLPGQGWDTEAFF; cdr3_nt: TGTGCCAGCAGCGTATTACCGGGACAGGGGTGGGACACTGAAGCTTTCTTT
clone_size: -; d_call: -; j_call: TRBJ2-2; v_call: TRBV9; cdr3_aa: CASSVAGDTGELFF; cdr3_nt: TGTGCCAGCAGCGTAGCGGGAGACACCGGGGAGCTGTTTTTT
clone_size: -; d_call: -; j_call: TRBJ2-7; v_call: TRBV5-1; cdr3_aa: CASSPARTFYEQYF; cdr3_nt: TGCGCCAGCAGCCCGGCTCGGACTTTCTACGAGCAGTACTTC
clone_size: once; d_call: -; j_call: TRBJ1-3; v_call: TRBV28; cdr3_aa: CASSLIQGLDGNTIYF; cdr3_nt: TGTGCCAGCAGTTTGATCCAGGGCTTGGATGGAAACACCATATATTTT
clone_size: -; d_call: -; j_call: TRBJ1-2; v_call: TRBV29-1; cdr3_aa: CSVVGDAPGVYGYTF; cdr3_nt: TGCAGCGTTGTAGGGGATGCGCCGGGAGTATATGGCTACACCTTC
clone_size: -; d_call: -; j_call: TRBJ2-7; v_call: TRBV4-1; cdr3_aa: CASSLQGGVSYEQYF; cdr3_nt: TGCGCCAGCAGCCTCCAGGGGGGAGTATCGTACGAGCAGTACTTC
clone_size: -; d_call: TRBD2; j_call: TRBJ2-3; v_call: TRBV5-1; cdr3_aa: CASSSGLAGTDTQYF; cdr3_nt: TGCGCCAGCAGCTCCGGACTAGCGGGCACAGATACGCAGTATTTT
clone_size: -; d_call: TRBD1; j_call: TRBJ1-1; v_call: TRBV27; cdr3_aa: CASSLSSGGNTEAFF; cdr3_nt: TGTGCCAGCAGTTTATCTTCAGGGGGGAACACTGAAGCTTTCTTT
clone_size: -; d_call: TRBD1; j_call: TRBJ2-5; v_call: TRBV7-3; cdr3_aa: CASSAQTGDGQETQYF; cdr3_nt: TGTGCCAGCAGCGCTCAGACAGGGGACGGCCAAGAGACCCAGTACTTC
clone_size: -; d_call: -; j_call: TRBJ1-5; v_call: TRBV10-3; cdr3_aa: CAIRQGHSNQPQHF; cdr3_nt: TGTGCCATCAGACAGGGTCATAGCAATCAGCCCCAGCATTTT
clone_size: once; d_call: -; j_call: TRBJ1-5; v_call: TRBV7-3; cdr3_aa: CASSLTRNQPQHF; cdr3_nt: TGTGCCAGCAGCCTAACCCGGAATCAGCCCCAGCATTTT
clone_size: -; d_call: -; j_call: TRBJ1-1; v_call: TRBV28; cdr3_aa: CASSFGGEGTEAFF; cdr3_nt: TGTGCCAGCAGTTTTGGAGGGGAGGGGACTGAAGCTTTCTTT
clone_size: -; d_call: TRBD2; j_call: TRBJ2-5; v_call: TRBV7-9; cdr3_aa: CASSARLAGETQYF; cdr3_nt: TGTGCCAGCAGCGCAAGACTAGCGGGAGAGACCCAGTACTTC
clone_size: -; d_call: TRBD1; j_call: TRBJ1-1; v_call: TRBV9; cdr3_aa: CASSYDRDRGPLDTEAFF; cdr3_nt: TGTGCCAGCAGCTACGACCGGGACAGGGGGCCACTGGACACTGAAGCTTTCTTT
clone_size: -; d_call: TRBD1; j_call: TRBJ1-4; v_call: TRBV29-1; cdr3_aa: CSVLDRELFF; cdr3_nt: TGCAGCGTTTTGGACAGGGAACTGTTTTTT
clone_size: -; d_call: TRBD1; j_call: TRBJ2-7; v_call: TRBV5-4; cdr3_aa: CASSPRRGQGAYEQYF; cdr3_nt: TGTGCCAGCAGCCCCAGGCGGGGACAGGGGGCTTACGAGCAGTACTTC
clone_size: -; d_call: TRBD2; j_call: TRBJ2-3; v_call: TRBV14; cdr3_aa: CASSQQAGAGTDTQYF; cdr3_nt: TGTGCCAGCAGTCAACAAGCGGGAGCGGGGACAGATACGCAGTATTTT
clone_size: -; d_call: TRBD2; j_call: TRBJ2-7; v_call: TRBV2; cdr3_aa: CATSTSPYEQYF; cdr3_nt: TGTGCCACCTCGACTAGCCCCTACGAGCAGTACTTC
clone_size: -; d_call: -; j_call: TRBJ2-2; v_call: TRBV4-2; cdr3_aa: CASSQRLTNTGELFF; cdr3_nt: TGTGCCAGCAGCCAACGGTTAACGAACACCGGGGAGCTGTTTTTT
clone_size: once; d_call: TRBD1; j_call: TRBJ2-2; v_call: TRBV6-6; cdr3_aa: CASSLGQGGTGELFF; cdr3_nt: TGTGCCAGCAGTCTGGGACAGGGCGGGACCGGGGAGCTGTTTTTT
clone_size: -; d_call: -; j_call: TRBJ2-3; v_call: TRBV7-2; cdr3_aa: CASSPSGGQYF; cdr3_nt: TGTGCCAGCAGCCCCTCCGGTGGGCAGTATTTT
clone_size: -; d_call: TRBD2; j_call: TRBJ2-1; v_call: TRBV28; cdr3_aa: CASSDQALAGGVGPYNEQFF; cdr3_nt: TGTGCCAGCAGCGATCAAGCCCTAGCGGGAGGGGTGGGACCTTACAATGAGCAGTTCTTC
clone_size: -; d_call: -; j_call: TRBJ2-7; v_call: TRBV9; cdr3_aa: CASSVGVIGEQYF; cdr3_nt: TGTGCCAGCAGCGTAGGTGTAATCGGGGAGCAGTACTTC
clone_size: -; d_call: -; j_call: TRBJ2-2; v_call: TRBV6-5; cdr3_aa: CASRGLNTGELFF; cdr3_nt: TGTGCCAGCAGGGGACTTAACACCGGGGAGCTGTTTTTT
clone_size: -; d_call: TRBD1; j_call: TRBJ1-2; v_call: TRBV7-8; cdr3_aa: CASSVDRFYGYTF; cdr3_nt: TGTGCCAGCAGCGTGGACAGGTTCTATGGCTACACCTTC
clone_size: -; d_call: TRBD2; j_call: TRBJ2-3; v_call: TRBV27; cdr3_aa: CASSVTSAGGDTQYF; cdr3_nt: TGTGCCAGCAGTGTCACTAGCGCGGGGGGGGATACGCAGTATTTT
clone_size: -; d_call: -; j_call: TRBJ1-5; v_call: TRBV5-6; cdr3_aa: CASSTRDGSGNQPQHF; cdr3_nt: TGTGCCAGCAGCACGCGGGACGGTTCAGGGAATCAGCCCCAGCATTTT
clone_size: -; d_call: TRBD1; j_call: TRBJ1-1; v_call: TRBV28; cdr3_aa: CASSLWWTGRKYTEAFF; cdr3_nt: TGTGCCAGCAGTTTATGGTGGACAGGGAGGAAATATACTGAAGCTTTCTTT
clone_size: once; d_call: TRBD2; j_call: TRBJ2-3; v_call: TRBV9; cdr3_aa: CASSELAGGATDTQYF; cdr3_nt: TGTGCCAGCAGCGAGCTAGCGGGAGGGGCGACAGATACGCAGTATTTT
clone_size: -; d_call: -; j_call: TRBJ2-1; v_call: TRBV10-1; cdr3_aa: CASRDNYNEQFF; cdr3_nt: TGCGCCAGCCGGGACAACTACAATGAGCAGTTCTTC
clone_size: -; d_call: -; j_call: TRBJ1-3; v_call: TRBV20-1; cdr3_aa: CSARIANTIYF; cdr3_nt: TGCAGTGCTAGGATAGCAAACACCATATATTTT
clone_size: -; d_call: -; j_call: TRBJ2-7; v_call: TRBV15; cdr3_aa: CATSSGSGSYEQYF; cdr3_nt: TGTGCCACCAGCAGCGGGAGTGGCTCCTACGAGCAGTACTTC
clone_size: -; d_call: -; j_call: TRBJ1-2; v_call: TRBV27; cdr3_aa: CASSLGRTNYGYTF; cdr3_nt: TGTGCCAGCAGTTTAGGTAGAACTAACTATGGCTACACCTTC
clone_size: once; d_call: -; j_call: TRBJ2-2; v_call: TRBV7-2; cdr3_aa: CASSSAGYLGTGELFF; cdr3_nt: TGTGCCAGCAGCTCCGCGGGGTATCTGGGCACCGGGGAGCTGTTTTTT
clone_size: -; d_call: -; j_call: TRBJ1-5; v_call: TRBV6-5; cdr3_aa: CASSSTWREKQPQHF; cdr3_nt: TGTGCCAGCAGTTCCACATGGAGGGAGAAGCAGCCCCAGCATTTT
clone_size: -; d_call: TRBD1; j_call: TRBJ2-7; v_call: TRBV5-6; cdr3_aa: CASSGTEKYEQYF; cdr3_nt: TGTGCCAGCAGCGGGACAGAAAAATACGAGCAGTACTTC
clone_size: -; d_call: -; j_call: TRBJ2-5; v_call: TRBV6-4; cdr3_aa: CASSDCGGNQETQYF; cdr3_nt: TGTGCCAGCAGTGACTGTGGGGGGAACCAAGAGACCCAGTACTTC
clone_size: -; d_call: -; j_call: TRBJ1-2; v_call: TRBV2; cdr3_aa: CASSVTPAGAGGYTF; cdr3_nt: TGTGCCAGCAGTGTAACCCCCGCGGGAGCCGGAGGCTACACCTTC
clone_size: -; d_call: TRBD2; j_call: TRBJ2-3; v_call: TRBV4-2; cdr3_aa: CASSQIGTSGSVDTQYF; cdr3_nt: TGTGCCAGCAGCCAGATTGGGACTAGCGGGAGTGTAGATACGCAGTATTTT
clone_size: -; d_call: -; j_call: TRBJ1-1; v_call: TRBV7-3; cdr3_aa: CASSLTGHSEGEAFF; cdr3_nt: TGTGCCAGCAGCTTAACTGGACATTCTGAAGGTGAAGCTTTCTTT
clone_size: -; d_call: -; j_call: TRBJ1-1; v_call: TRBV7-9; cdr3_aa: CASRSGGVPTFF; cdr3_nt: TGTGCCAGCAGGTCGGGGGGCGTGCCTACTTTCTTT
clone_size: -; d_call: TRBD2; j_call: TRBJ2-1; v_call: TRBV2; cdr3_aa: CASSASGGSYNEQFF; cdr3_nt: TGTGCCAGCAGTGCTAGCGGGGGCTCCTACAATGAGCAGTTCTTC
clone_size: -; d_call: -; j_call: TRBJ1-2; v_call: TRBV9; cdr3_aa: CASSVDVKNPNYGYTF; cdr3_nt: TGTGCCAGCAGCGTAGATGTCAAAAATCCCAACTATGGCTACACCTTC
clone_size: -; d_call: -; j_call: TRBJ2-7; v_call: TRBV28; cdr3_aa: CASSFTLSYEQYF; cdr3_nt: TGTGCCAGCAGTTTTACACTATCCTACGAGCAGTACTTC
clone_size: -; d_call: TRBD2; j_call: TRBJ2-3; v_call: TRBV11-1; cdr3_aa: CASSLDSVSGRSTDTQYF; cdr3_nt: TGTGCCAGCAGCTTAGACTCGGTTAGCGGGAGAAGCACAGATACGCAGTATTTT
clone_size: -; d_call: TRBD2; j_call: TRBJ2-5; v_call: TRBV5-1; cdr3_aa: CASSLLTSGQETQYF; cdr3_nt: TGCGCCAGCAGCTTGTTGACTAGCGGCCAAGAGACCCAGTACTTC
clone_size: -; d_call: -; j_call: TRBJ2-7; v_call: TRBV7-2; cdr3_aa: CASSLAVTYEQYF; cdr3_nt: TGTGCCAGCAGCTTAGCTGTAACCTACGAGCAGTACTTC
clone_size: -; d_call: -; j_call: TRBJ2-2; v_call: TRBV12-5; cdr3_aa: CASGLAPHSFTGELFF; cdr3_nt: TGTGCTAGTGGTTTGGCACCCCACTCGTTCACCGGGGAGCTGTTTTTT